This T cell receptor beta chain was identified in a study of T cells after yellow fever vaccination. Germline lookup yields CDR1 SQVTM and CDR2 ANQGSEA. The CDR3 extends over 13 amino acids. Trimming removed 6 bases at V and 5 bases at J, with 14 bases between. TCRdb passed the 5' RACE reads through MiXCR, listing each CDR3 protein once. There are 200,000 to 300,000 distinct CDR3 sequences in the sample; approximately 12% occur only once, and roughly 0.5% lies in the top ten. This clonotype was counted at least ten times. V usage is TRBV29-1 and J usage is TRBJ2-1; no clear D. The receptor was derived from a man in his thirties or forties who received the YFV17D yellow fever vaccine. Material: CD4+ T cells sorted from PBMCs, obtained 45 days after the yellow fever booster vaccination. CDR3 nucleotides: TGCAGCGTCCTCCCGACGGCGGACAATGAGCAGTTCTTC. It specifies CSVLPTADNEQFF.